The rows below give T cell receptor beta chains drawn from one sample of a study of shared clonotypes between healthy human individuals. Sequencing was performed with immunoSEQ multiplex PCR; in TCRdb, only in-frame clones are kept and a portion is missing. The repertoire includes approximately 1.5 million clones, 98% of them detected once, and about 0.45% sits in the top ten. Sequencing was carried out using naive CD4+ T cells sorted from blood. These receptors all stem from a man aged 25 to 40 in good health. Each CDR3 is given with its conserved first and last residue. A D gene is named only where the DNA matches it firmly. Not all rows give a size; the values are once, few, many and, for expanded clones, a class.

>.|TRBV5-1|few|TRBJ2-5
TGCGCCAGCAGCTTCCAGGGCCAAGAGACCCAGTACTTC
CASSFQGQETQYF
>.|TRBV7-2|.|TRBJ2-1
TGTGCCAGCAGCTTCAAGCTAGGGGCAGGGGCCCTCAATGAGCAGTTCTTC
CASSFKLGAGALNEQFF
>TRBD2|TRBV27|once|TRBJ2-3
TGTGCCACTGCTGGCGGGAGAGCGACAGATACGCAGTATTTT
CATAGGRATDTQYF
>.|TRBV6-1|once|TRBJ1-5
TGTGCCAGCAGTGACAGAGCCGGTCAGCCCCAGCATTTT
CASSDRAGQPQHF
>TRBD2|TRBV5-6|.|TRBJ2-5
TGTGCCAGCAGGCAGCGGGAGGCAGAGACCCAGTACTTC
CASRQREAETQYF
>.|TRBV19|.|TRBJ2-7
TGTGCCAGTAGAGGAGGAGGGGGAGACAACTACGAGCAGTACTTC
CASRGGGGDNYEQYF
>.|TRBV5-5|.|TRBJ2-1
TGTGCCAGCAGCTTAGGGATGTCCTACAATGAGCAGTTCTTC
CASSLGMSYNEQFF
>TRBD2|TRBV27|once|TRBJ2-1
TGTGCCAGCAGTTTATACCTAGCGGGTGTCAATGAGCAGTTCTTC
CASSLYLAGVNEQFF
>.|TRBV19|.|TRBJ1-2
TGTGCCAGTAGTAGGGGGCCGACGGCTATGGGCTACACCTTC
CASSRGPTAMGYTF
>.|TRBV19|.|TRBJ1-5
TGTGCCAGTACCCATGGGACACCCCATAGTCAGCCCCAGCATTTT
CASTHGTPHSQPQHF
>.|TRBV5-8|.|TRBJ2-3
TGTGCCAGCAGCCCCGCGGGGGCGTACACAGATACGCAGTATTTT
CASSPAGAYTDTQYF
>.|TRBV6-6|.|TRBJ2-1
TGTGCCAGCAGTTACGGCGGGATCTCCTACAATGAGCAGTTCTTC
CASSYGGISYNEQFF
>.|TRBV2|.|TRBJ2-2
TGTGCCAGCATCCCCCCGTCGAACACCGGGGAGCTGTTTTTT
CASIPPSNTGELFF
>.|TRBV6-6|.|TRBJ2-3
TGTGCCAGCAGGCCGGACAGCACAGATACGCAGTATTTT
CASRPDSTDTQYF
>.|TRBV11-2|.|TRBJ1-2
TGTGCCAGCAGCCCACACGGGGCGGACGGCTACACCTTC
CASSPHGADGYTF
>.|TRBV11-2|.|TRBJ2-1
TGTGCCAGCAGCTTAGAACGGGGGAGTTCCTACAATGAGCAGTTCTTC
CASSLERGSSYNEQFF
>.|TRBV19|.|TRBJ2-1
TGTGCCAGTAGCCCCCTGCCCCCCTCCAACTCCTACAATGAGCAGTTCTTC
CASSPLPPSNSYNEQFF
>TRBD2|TRBV4-1|once|TRBJ2-3
TGCGCCAGCGGACTAGTTGGGACAGATACGCAGTATTTT
CASGLVGTDTQYF
>.|TRBV19|.|TRBJ2-2
TGTGCCAGTACCGGTGACGGGAACACCGGGGAGCTGTTTTTT
CASTGDGNTGELFF
>.|TRBV28|.|TRBJ1-1
TGTGCCAGCAGTGCTCCCCGGTCGGGAAACACTGAAGCTTTCTTT
CASSAPRSGNTEAFF
>TRBD1|TRBV7-9|.|TRBJ1-4
TGTGCCAGCAGCGTTAGGACAGGACCTCTGGCAACTAATGAAAAACTGTTTTTT
CASSVRTGPLATNEKLFF
>TRBD2|TRBV28|.|TRBJ2-3
TGTGCCAGCAGTACCCAGCGGGAGGTCACAGATACGCAGTATTTT
CASSTQREVTDTQYF
>.|TRBV6-1|.|TRBJ2-7
TGTGCCAGCAGTTGGGACTTGCCCTCCTACGAGCAGTACTTC
CASSWDLPSYEQYF
>TRBD1|TRBV5-4|.|TRBJ1-1
TGTGCCAGCAGCTTACAGGGGGGGGTAGGGACTGAAGCTTTCTTT
CASSLQGGVGTEAFF
>.|TRBV4-2|.|TRBJ2-7
TGTGCCAGCAGCCAAACCCCGAACGAGCAGTACTTC
CASSQTPNEQYF
>.|TRBV18|.|TRBJ2-1
TGTGCCAGCTCACCGCCTGGTCAGGGTTTCAATGAGCAGTTCTTC
CASSPPGQGFNEQFF
>TRBD2|TRBV6-4|.|TRBJ2-1
TGTGCCAGCAGTGACAGCGCCCGACTAGCGGGCTACAATGAGCAGTTCTTC
CASSDSARLAGYNEQFF
>.|TRBV6-5|.|TRBJ1-5
TGTGCCAGCAGTTACTCGATATCTCAGCCCCAGCATTTT
CASSYSISQPQHF
>.|TRBV21-1|.|TRBJ2-1
TGTGCCAGCAGCGGGGAGACTATTCAGATCTCCTACAATGAGCAGTTCTTC
CASSGETIQISYNEQFF
>TRBD2|TRBV28|once|TRBJ2-7
TGTGCCAGCAGACGGACTAGCGGGAGGTACGAGCAGTACTTC
CASRRTSGRYEQYF
>TRBD2|TRBV7-2|.|TRBJ2-7
TGTGCCAGCAGCCTGTCGGCTAGCGGGAGGGCCATATCCTACGAGCAGTACTTC
CASSLSASGRAISYEQYF